The 12 T cell receptor beta chains reported below all come from one sample, sequenced in a study of T cell repertoires in cytomegalovirus infection. In TCRdb, the reads were re-called with MiXCR into one record per CDR3 protein. Seen here are almost 300,000 distinct CDR3 sequences, 9.6% observed once, and the top ten hold approximately 2.4%. Sequencing used PBMCs. The receptors stem from a human donor in good health (CMV status not recorded). Some clones in this sample may be carry-over from other donors' samples.

This clonotype appeared many times. The chain has TRBV10-3 and TRBJ1-6, with D possibly matching TRBD1 (6 bases). Trimming cost V 3 bases and J 6 bases, with 12 bases left between them. The germline gives CDR1 ENHRY, CDR2 SYGVKD. The CDR3 covers 15 residues. CDR3 loop: CAISDGGHPNSPLHF. The CDR3, as DNA: TGTGCCATCAGTGACGGGGGACATCCTAATTCACCCCTCCACTTT.

The table lists this clonotype with many counts. The chain combines TRBV7-8 with TRBJ2-7, with D unclear. The germline CDR1 and CDR2 sequences are SGHVS and FQNEAQ. CDR3 length: 15 amino acids. Trimming removed 1 base from V and 1 base from J, with 11 bases in between. The DNA for the CDR3 is TGTGCCAGCAGCTTAGAATACAGAGATTCCTACGAGCAGTACTTC. Translating gives CASSLEYRDSYEQYF.

V usage is TRBV20-1 and J usage is TRBJ2-5; 8 bases are shared with TRBD1. Germline-derived CDR1 and CDR2 are DFQATT and SNEGSKA (reference sequence). This CDR3 comprises 12 residues. J gave up 5 bases and V 5 bases, and 4 bases lay outside the gene matches. In DNA, the CDR3 is TGCAGTGCTTTACAGGGGGGTGAGACCCAGTACTTC. It translates to CSALQGGETQYF.

A word on this clonotype: This may stem from a read error, because a much larger clone lies one nucleotide away. V gene TRBV2 combines with J gene TRBJ1-5; D remains unclear. This CDR3 is built from 14 residues. V was clipped by 6 bases and J by 2 bases, with 11 bases between them. Germline CDR1 reads SNHLY; CDR2 reads FYNNEI. The CDR3 sequence: CASRLDGRNQPQHF. The CDR3 nucleotides read TGTGCCAGCAGACTCGACGGTCGCAATCAGCCCCAGCATTTT.

This clonotype came up many times. The chain couples TRBV12-3 or TRBV12-4 to TRBJ1-4; 10 bases map to TRBD1. Trimming cost V 5 bases and J 3 bases; bases outside gene matches: 6. The CDR3 length is 16 residues. In DNA, the CDR3 is TGTGCCAGCAGTACGGAGACAGGGGGCCCTAATGAAAAACTGTTTTTT. Encoded protein: CASSTETGGPNEKLFF.

This sequence joins TRBV2 and TRBJ1-5, with TRBD1 as a possible D gene (5 bases). Deletions cut 8 bases from V and 2 bases from J, with 13 bases between. The CDR3 has 14 amino acids. CDR1 SNHLY and CDR2 FYNNEI come from the germline V gene. The CDR3 is CASVQGGGNQPQHF. CDR3 sequence (DNA): TGTGCCAGCGTCCAAGGAGGGGGCAATCAGCCCCAGCATTTT.

In this sample, this clonotype turned up many times. The V call is TRBV7-8, the J call TRBJ2-5; D gene unclear. The CDR3 length is 14 residues. Germline-derived CDR1 and CDR2 are SGHVS and FQNEAQ. Trimming removed 4 bases at V and 7 bases at J, with 16 bases between. CDR3 amino acids: CASSSPASDGTQYF. The CDR3, as DNA: TGTGCCAGCAGCTCCCCGGCGTCCGACGGGACCCAGTACTTC.

This rearrangement joins TRBV6-1 to TRBJ1-1; 7 bases are shared with TRBD1. After removal of 8 bases from V and 5 bases from J, the junction contained 8 bases not matched to a gene. Germline CDR1 is MNHNS and CDR2 is SASEGT. The CDR3 is 13 residues long. The CDR3 protein is CASFGQASTEAFF. The CDR3 nucleotides are TGTGCCAGCTTCGGACAGGCCTCTACTGAAGCTTTCTTT.

This clonotype appeared many times. The CDR3 sequence: CASSLTTGGSSTDTQYF. In DNA form, the CDR3 reads TGTGCCAGCAGCTTAACAACCGGCGGGAGTAGCACAGATACGCAGTATTTT. The V call is TRBV7-9, the J call TRBJ2-3; 7 nucleotides agree with TRBD2. This CDR3 has 17 amino acids. The junction had 8 bases not matched to a gene; V was cut back by 2 bases and J by 0 bases. In germline, CDR1 is SEHNR, CDR2 FQNEAQ (reference sequence). Based on the CDR3 plus reference TRBV7-9 and TRBJ2-3, the full variable domain is DTGVSQNPRHKITKRGQNVTFRCDPISEHNRLYWYRQTLGQGPEFLTYFQNEAQLEKSRLLSDRFSAERPKGSFSTLEIQRTEQGDSAMYLCASSLTTGGSSTDTQYFGPGTRLTVL.

This clonotype was detected once. The rearrangement joins TRBV7-3 to TRBJ2-7, with a weak D call TRBD2 (5 bases). This CDR3 contains 16 residues. From germline, CDR1 is SGHTA and CDR2 FQGTGA. The CDR3 bases are TGTGCTAGCAGCTTAAGTTACAGCGGTTATACCTACGAGCAGTACGTC. Translating it yields CASSLSYSGYTYEQYV.

This clonotype was observed many times. The CDR3 reads CASSLQGVPDTQYF. CDR3 bases: TGTGCCAGCAGCTTGCAGGGGGTGCCAGATACGCAGTATTTT. The chain is built from TRBV7-8 and TRBJ2-3; 7 bases fit TRBD1. V shed 3 bases, J shed 4 bases, and the junction held 4 bases outside the gene matches. CDR1 SGHVS and CDR2 FQNEAQ come from the germline V gene. This CDR3 is 14 amino acids long.

This clonotype has more than one count but fewer than ten. The chain has TRBV20-1 and TRBJ2-7; the D is unclear. This CDR3 is built from 11 residues. V shed 0 bases and J shed 7 bases, with 7 bases lying between them. Germline CDR1 DFQATT, CDR2 SNEGSKA (reference sequence). The CDR3 DNA sequence: TGCAGTGCTAGAGACCTGAGGGAGCAGTACTTC. It yields the protein CSARDLREQYF.